A selection of T cell receptor beta chains follows, all from one sample in a study of blood T cell repertoires in COVID-19. The data were produced by immunoSEQ multiplex PCR, yet TCRdb's version contains in-frame clones alone and is incomplete. The table has 170,000 or so clones, more than 85% seen once. The sequenced sample consisted of peripheral blood. The receptors stem from a man in his forties or fifties with acute or convalescent COVID-19. The CDR3 runs from the conserved cysteine through the conserved F or W. The D gene is left open where the match is weak. Some rows mark clone size as missing; the rest say once, few, many or name a class of expanded clone.

NA	TRBV7-9	TRBJ1-1	few	TGTGCCAGCAGTACCAAGGGAGGGAGGAACACTGAAGCTTTCTTT	CASSTKGGRNTEAFF
TRBD2	TRBV7-3	TRBJ2-3	NA	TGTGCCAGCAGCCCCCTAGGAGCGGGAGGTACAGATACGCAGTATTTT	CASSPLGAGGTDTQYF
TRBD1	TRBV2	TRBJ2-7	NA	TGTGCCACCAAGAGCCGGGACAGCTCCTACGAGCAGTACTTC	CATKSRDSSYEQYF
TRBD1	TRBV10-3	TRBJ2-2	NA	TGTGCCAGCCACGGGACAGGGGGAAACACCGGGGAGCTGTTTTTT	CASHGTGGNTGELFF
TRBD2	TRBV14	TRBJ2-1	NA	TGTGCCAGCACCCGAGCGGGACTTCCCGCAATCTACAATGAGCAGTTCTTC	CASTRAGLPAIYNEQFF
NA	TRBV10-3	TRBJ1-1	once	TGTGCCACTACGAGGGAGGGAAACACTGAAGCTTTCTTT	CATTREGNTEAFF
NA	TRBV19	TRBJ1-2	NA	TGTGCCAGTAGTCCTCATGGGGCCGAATACTATGGCTACACCTTC	CASSPHGAEYYGYTF
NA	TRBV28	TRBJ1-4	NA	TGTGCCAGCAGAAACAGGGATAATGAAAAACTGTTTTTT	CASRNRDNEKLFF
NA	TRBV5-6	TRBJ2-1	NA	TGTGCCAGCAGCTTGTCCAGGGAGCAGTTCTTC	CASSLSREQFF
NA	TRBV6-2/TRBV6-3	TRBJ1-1	NA	TGTGCCAGCAGTTACCAGGGTCGGACTGAAGCTTTCTTT	CASSYQGRTEAFF
NA	TRBV14	TRBJ2-1	NA	TGTGCCAGCAGCCAAGTTCGGGGGAGCTCCTACAATGAGCAGTTCTTC	CASSQVRGSSYNEQFF
NA	TRBV7-9	TRBJ1-2	NA	TGTGCCAGCAGCTTGAGAAGCTATGGCTACACCTTC	CASSLRSYGYTF
NA	TRBV9	TRBJ2-7	NA	TGTGCCACCATATGGGGACCGGGACACGGACGGTACGAGCAGTACTTC	CATIWGPGHGRYEQYF
TRBD1	TRBV2	TRBJ2-2	NA	TGTGCCAGCAGTGTCGGACAGGGTGGCGTCACCGGGGAGCTGTTTTTT	CASSVGQGGVTGELFF
NA	TRBV4-2	TRBJ2-7	NA	TGTGCCAGCACCGCGGATGGGGCCGTGACATACGAGCAGTACTTC	CASTADGAVTYEQYF
NA	TRBV4-2	TRBJ2-1	NA	TGTGCCAGCAGCCAAGTAGGGGAGGGGGGGCGGAATGAGCAGTTCTTC	CASSQVGEGGRNEQFF
TRBD2	TRBV7-2	TRBJ2-5	NA	TGTGCCAGCAGCTTAGTCGGGGGGACCTACAGAGAGACCCAGTACTTC	CASSLVGGTYRETQYF
NA	TRBV19	TRBJ1-2	NA	TGTGCCAGTACCATCCTGGGGATACAGGCTAACTATGGCTACACCTTC	CASTILGIQANYGYTF
TRBD2	TRBV19	TRBJ2-5	NA	TGTGCCAGTAGTATCCCCCCCTGGACTAGCGGGGTCCAAGAGACCCAGTACTTC	CASSIPPWTSGVQETQYF
NA	TRBV27	TRBJ1-4	NA	TGTGCCAGCAGACCTCGAGGCAGCCTGAATGAAAAACTGTTTTTT	CASRPRGSLNEKLFF
TRBD1	TRBV28	TRBJ1-6	NA	TGTGCCAGCAGTTCAGGACAGGGAACCTATAATTCACCCCTCCACTTT	CASSSGQGTYNSPLHF
TRBD2	TRBV27	TRBJ2-7	NA	TGTGCCAGTAGCGGGACTAGCGGGATTCACGAGCAGTACTTC	CASSGTSGIHEQYF
NA	TRBV7-9	TRBJ1-3	NA	TGTGCCAGCAGCTTCCCGGACAGAAGCTCTGGAAACACCATATATTTT	CASSFPDRSSGNTIYF
NA	TRBV29-1	TRBJ2-3	NA	TGCAGCGTTGCTAGGGGGCTAGCGAGGACAGATACGCAGTATTTT	CSVARGLARTDTQYF
NA	TRBV27	TRBJ1-4	once	TGTGCCAGTGGGCCGTTAGGTAATGAAAAACTGTTTTTT	CASGPLGNEKLFF
NA	TRBV28	TRBJ1-5	NA	TGTGCCAGCAGCCCACAGGGAGAGGGGAATCAGCCCCAGCATTTT	CASSPQGEGNQPQHF
TRBD1	TRBV7-3	TRBJ2-2	NA	TGTGCCAGCAGCAGGACAGGGGACACCGGGGAGCTGTTTTTT	CASSRTGDTGELFF
TRBD1	TRBV7-9	TRBJ1-6	NA	TGTGCCAGCAGCAGTAACCGGGACAGGTATAATTCACCCCTCCACTTT	CASSSNRDRYNSPLHF
TRBD1	TRBV28	TRBJ1-2	NA	TGTGCCAGCAATCGCCCGGGACAGGGGGCGCAGAACTATGGCTACACCTTC	CASNRPGQGAQNYGYTF
NA	TRBV6-4	TRBJ1-5	NA	TGTGCCAGCAGTGACCAGGGCGGTCAGCCCCAGCATTTT	CASSDQGGQPQHF
NA	TRBV27	TRBJ2-6	NA	TGTGCCAGCAGTTTACAGGCCCCGGTAAGTTACGGCTCTGGGGCCAACGTCCTGACTTTC	CASSLQAPVSYGSGANVLTF
NA	TRBV10-3	TRBJ2-5	NA	TGTGCCATCAGTTCGGAAGACGGGATTTACCAAGAGACCCAGTACTTC	CAISSEDGIYQETQYF
TRBD1	TRBV2	TRBJ1-5	NA	TGTGCCAGCAGGGGTTTACAGGGGAACAATCAGCCCCAGCATTTT	CASRGLQGNNQPQHF
NA	TRBV2	TRBJ2-3	NA	TGTGCCAGCGGACGGGACTCCCCAACAGATACGCAGTATTTT	CASGRDSPTDTQYF
TRBD1	TRBV6-5	TRBJ1-6	few	TGTGCCAGCAGTTTGGGGACAGCTTCACCCCTCCACTTT	CASSLGTASPLHF
NA	TRBV11-3	TRBJ2-2	few	TGTGCCAGCAGCTTTAGGAACACCGGGGAGCTGTTTTTT	CASSFRNTGELFF
TRBD2	TRBV18	TRBJ2-3	NA	TGTGCCAGCTCACCACCGACTAGCGGACCCGAGGGGGATACGCAGTATTTT	CASSPPTSGPEGDTQYF
NA	TRBV24-1	TRBJ2-5	NA	TGTGCCACCAGTGATCACAGGGTTGGAGCACGGACCCAGTACTTC	CATSDHRVGARTQYF